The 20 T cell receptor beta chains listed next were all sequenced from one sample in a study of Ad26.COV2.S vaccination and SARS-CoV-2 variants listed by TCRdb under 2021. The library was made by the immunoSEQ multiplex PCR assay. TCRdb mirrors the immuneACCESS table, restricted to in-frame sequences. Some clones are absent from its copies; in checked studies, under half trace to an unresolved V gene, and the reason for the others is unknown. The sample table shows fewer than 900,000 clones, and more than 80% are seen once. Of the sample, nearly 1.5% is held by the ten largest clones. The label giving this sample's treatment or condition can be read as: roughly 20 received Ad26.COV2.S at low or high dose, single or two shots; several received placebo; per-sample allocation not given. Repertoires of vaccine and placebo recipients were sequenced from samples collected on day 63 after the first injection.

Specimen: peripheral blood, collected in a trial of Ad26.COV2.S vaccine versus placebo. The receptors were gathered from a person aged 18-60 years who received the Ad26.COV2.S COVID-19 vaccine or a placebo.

CDR3 nucleotides: TGTGCCAGCTCACCTCACTCGCCACAGGGGGCCCTAGCCAAAAACATTCAGTACTTC. It is translated as CASSPHSPQGALAKNIQYF. The chain has TRBV18 and TRBJ2-4; TRBD1 matches at 9 bases. After removal of 3 bases from V and 0 bases from J, the junction contained 12 bases not matched to a gene. The length of the CDR3 is 19 residues. Germline CDR1 and CDR2: KGHSH and LQKENI.

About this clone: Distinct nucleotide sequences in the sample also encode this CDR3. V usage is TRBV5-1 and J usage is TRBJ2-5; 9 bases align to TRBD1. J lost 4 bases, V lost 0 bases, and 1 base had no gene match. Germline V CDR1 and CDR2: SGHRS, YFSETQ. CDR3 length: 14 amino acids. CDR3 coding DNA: TGCGCCAGCAGCTTGGTGACAGGGGGAGAGACCCAGTACTTC. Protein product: CASSLVTGGETQYF.

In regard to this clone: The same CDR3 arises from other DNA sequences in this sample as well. Written as DNA, the CDR3 is TGTGCCAGCAGCTACTACAATGAGCAGTTCTTC. Protein: CASSYYNEQFF. The chain joins TRBV7-2 to TRBJ2-1, with D uncertain. The ends were cut back, 4 bases at V and 3 bases at J, with 1 base in the middle. The CDR3 covers 11 residues. Germline V gene data show CDR1 as SGHTA and CDR2 as FQGNSA.

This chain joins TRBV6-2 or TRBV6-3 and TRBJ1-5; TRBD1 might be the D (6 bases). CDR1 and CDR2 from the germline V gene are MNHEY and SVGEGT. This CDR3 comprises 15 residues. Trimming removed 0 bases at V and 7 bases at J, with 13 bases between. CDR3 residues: CASSYSGGAGQPQHF. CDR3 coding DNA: TGTGCCAGCAGTTACTCGGGGGGCGCTGGACAGCCCCAGCATTTT.

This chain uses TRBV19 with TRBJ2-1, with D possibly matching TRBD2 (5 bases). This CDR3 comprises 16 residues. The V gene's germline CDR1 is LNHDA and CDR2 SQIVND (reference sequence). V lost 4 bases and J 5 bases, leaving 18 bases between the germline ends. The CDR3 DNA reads TGTGCCAGTAGTACCCAGGACTCCTGGAGCGACAATGAGCAGTTCTTC. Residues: CASSTQDSWSDNEQFF.

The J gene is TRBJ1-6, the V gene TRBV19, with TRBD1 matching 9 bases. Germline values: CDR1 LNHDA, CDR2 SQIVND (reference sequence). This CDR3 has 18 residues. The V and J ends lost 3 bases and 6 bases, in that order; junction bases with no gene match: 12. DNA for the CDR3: TGTGCCAGTAGTATTCCCCGGGACAGGGACGACCCTAATTCACCCCTCCACTTT. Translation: CASSIPRDRDDPNSPLHF.

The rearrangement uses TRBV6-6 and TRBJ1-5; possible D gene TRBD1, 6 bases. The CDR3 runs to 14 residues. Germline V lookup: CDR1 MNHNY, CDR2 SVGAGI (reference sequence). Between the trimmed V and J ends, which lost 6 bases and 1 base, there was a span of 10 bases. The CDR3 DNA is TGTGCCAGCAGCGAGGGGGAAAGCAATCAGCCCCAGCATTTT. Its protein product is CASSEGESNQPQHF.

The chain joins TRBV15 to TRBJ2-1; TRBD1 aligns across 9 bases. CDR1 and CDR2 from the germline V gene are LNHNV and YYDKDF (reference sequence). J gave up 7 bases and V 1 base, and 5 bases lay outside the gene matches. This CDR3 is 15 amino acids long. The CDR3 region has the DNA TGTGCCACCAGCAGAGCTGACAGGGGGAAGAATGAGCAGTTCTTC. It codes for CATSRADRGKNEQFF.

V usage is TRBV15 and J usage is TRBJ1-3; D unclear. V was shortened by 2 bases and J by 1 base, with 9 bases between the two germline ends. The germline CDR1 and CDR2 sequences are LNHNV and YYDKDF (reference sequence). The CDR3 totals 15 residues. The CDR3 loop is CATSRNPQSGNTIYF. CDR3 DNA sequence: TGTGCCACCAGCAGAAACCCTCAATCTGGAAACACCATATATTTT.

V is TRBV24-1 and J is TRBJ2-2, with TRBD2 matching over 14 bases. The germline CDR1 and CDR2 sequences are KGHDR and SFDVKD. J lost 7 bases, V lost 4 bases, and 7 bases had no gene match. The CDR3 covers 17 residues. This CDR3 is CATSDPGLAGDGGELFF. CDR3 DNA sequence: TGTGCCACCAGTGACCCGGGACTAGCGGGGGATGGCGGGGAGCTGTTTTTT.

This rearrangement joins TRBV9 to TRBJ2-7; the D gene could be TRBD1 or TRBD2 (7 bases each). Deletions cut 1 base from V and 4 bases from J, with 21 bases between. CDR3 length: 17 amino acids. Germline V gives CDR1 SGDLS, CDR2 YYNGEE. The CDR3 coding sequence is TGTGCCAGCAGCGTATCGGGTCGGGGAGGGGGCATGTACGAGCAGTACTTC. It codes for CASSVSGRGGGMYEQYF.

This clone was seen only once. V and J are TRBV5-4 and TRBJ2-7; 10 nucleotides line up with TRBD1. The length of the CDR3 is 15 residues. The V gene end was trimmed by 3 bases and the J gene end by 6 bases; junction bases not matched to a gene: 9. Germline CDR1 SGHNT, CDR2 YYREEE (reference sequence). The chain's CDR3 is CASSWGGQGFSEQYF. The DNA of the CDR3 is TGTGCCAGCAGCTGGGGGGGACAGGGGTTCAGCGAGCAGTACTTC.

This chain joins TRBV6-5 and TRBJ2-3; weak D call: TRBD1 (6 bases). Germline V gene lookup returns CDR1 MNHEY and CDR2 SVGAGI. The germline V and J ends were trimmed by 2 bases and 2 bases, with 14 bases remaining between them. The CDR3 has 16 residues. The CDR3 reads CASSYPRGGHTDTQYF. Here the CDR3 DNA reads TGTGCCAGCAGTTACCCCCGAGGGGGACACACAGATACGCAGTATTTT.

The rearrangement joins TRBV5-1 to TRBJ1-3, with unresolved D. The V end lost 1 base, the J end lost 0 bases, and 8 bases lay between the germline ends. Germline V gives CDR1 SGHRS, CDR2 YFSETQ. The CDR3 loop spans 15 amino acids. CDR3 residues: CASSLLGDSGNTIYF. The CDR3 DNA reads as TGCGCCAGCAGCTTGCTCGGAGACTCTGGAAACACCATATATTTT.

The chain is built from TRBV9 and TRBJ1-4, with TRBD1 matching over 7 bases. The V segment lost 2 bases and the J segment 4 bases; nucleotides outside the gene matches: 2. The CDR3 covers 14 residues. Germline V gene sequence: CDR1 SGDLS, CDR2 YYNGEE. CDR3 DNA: TGTGCCAGCAGCGTGGGACAGATTAATGAAAAACTGTTTTTT. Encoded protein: CASSVGQINEKLFF. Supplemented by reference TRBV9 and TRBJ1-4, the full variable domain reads DSGVTQTPKHLITATGQRVTLRCSPRSGDLSVYWYQQSLDQGLQFLIQYYNGEERAKGNILERFSAQQFPDLHSELNLSSLELGDSALYFCASSVGQINEKLFFGSGTQLSVL.

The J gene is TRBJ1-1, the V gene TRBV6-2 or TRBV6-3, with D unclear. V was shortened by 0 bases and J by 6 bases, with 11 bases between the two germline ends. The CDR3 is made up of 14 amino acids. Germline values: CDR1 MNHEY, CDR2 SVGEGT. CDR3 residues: CASSYSRRVPEAFF. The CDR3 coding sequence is TGTGCCAGCAGTTACTCGAGAAGGGTCCCTGAAGCTTTCTTT.

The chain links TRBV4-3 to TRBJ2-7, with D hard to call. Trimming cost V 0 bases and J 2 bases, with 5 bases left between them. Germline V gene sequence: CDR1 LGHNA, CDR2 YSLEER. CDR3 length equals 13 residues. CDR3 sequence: CASSQDYPYEQYF. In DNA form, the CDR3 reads TGCGCCAGCAGCCAAGACTACCCCTACGAGCAGTACTTC.

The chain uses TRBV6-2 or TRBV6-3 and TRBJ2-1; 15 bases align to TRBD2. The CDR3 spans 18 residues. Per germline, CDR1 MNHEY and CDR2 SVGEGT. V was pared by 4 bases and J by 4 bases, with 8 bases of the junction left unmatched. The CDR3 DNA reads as TGTGCCAGCAGTTCCCTTGGAGGGACTAGCGGGGGGTACAATGAGCAGTTCTTC. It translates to CASSSLGGTSGGYNEQFF.

CDR3 region: CAWRGVAVGGGEQFF. DNA for the CDR3: TGTGCCTGGAGAGGGGTCGCGGTCGGGGGCGGCGAGCAGTTCTTC. V usage is TRBV30 and J usage is TRBJ2-1; either TRBD1 or TRBD2 may fit D (6 bases each). Trimming pared 3 bases from V and 10 bases from J, leaving 22 bases between. CDR1 and CDR2 (germline): GTSNPN, SVGIG (reference sequence). This CDR3 region has 15 residues.

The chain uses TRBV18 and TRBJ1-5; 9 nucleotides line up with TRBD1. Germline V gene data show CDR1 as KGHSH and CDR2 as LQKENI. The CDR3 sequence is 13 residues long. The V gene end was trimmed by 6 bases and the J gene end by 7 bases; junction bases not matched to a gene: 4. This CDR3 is CASSRDREQPQHF. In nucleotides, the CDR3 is TGTGCCAGCTCCCGGGACAGGGAGCAGCCCCAGCATTTT.